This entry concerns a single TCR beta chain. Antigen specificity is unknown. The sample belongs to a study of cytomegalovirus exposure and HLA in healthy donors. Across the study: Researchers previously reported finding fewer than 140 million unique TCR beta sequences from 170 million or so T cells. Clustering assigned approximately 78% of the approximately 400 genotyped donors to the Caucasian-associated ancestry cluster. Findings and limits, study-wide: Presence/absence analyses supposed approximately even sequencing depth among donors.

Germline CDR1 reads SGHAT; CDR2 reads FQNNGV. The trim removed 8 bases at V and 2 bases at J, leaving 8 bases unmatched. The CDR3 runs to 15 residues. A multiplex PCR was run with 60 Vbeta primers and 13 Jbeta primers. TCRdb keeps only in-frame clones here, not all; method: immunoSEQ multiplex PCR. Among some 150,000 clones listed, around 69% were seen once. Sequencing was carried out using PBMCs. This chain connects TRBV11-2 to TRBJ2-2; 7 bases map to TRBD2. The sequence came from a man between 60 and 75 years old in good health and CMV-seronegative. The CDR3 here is CASGRPGLNTGELFF. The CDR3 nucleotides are TGTGCCAGCGGAAGGCCGGGACTAAACACCGGGGAGCTGTTTTTT.